Listed below are T cell receptor beta chains from one sample, sequenced in a study of beta chain features in type 1 diabetes. Clones were sequenced by immunoSEQ multiplex PCR, and TCRdb holds only the in-frame ones, with some missing. The data contain hundreds of thousands of clones, roughly 13% of them singletons. The sample was naive CD4+ T cells from blood. These receptors all stem from a man younger than 35 in good health. The CDR3 runs from the conserved cysteine through the conserved F or W. D genes are given only for firm matches. The size field is filled for only some rows; it gives once, few, many or a size class.

TRBV5-8	NA	TRBD1	TRBJ2-6	TGTGCCAGCAGCTTGGGGGACAGCCTCTCTGGGGCCAACGTCCTGACTTTC	CASSLGDSLSGANVLTF
TRBV30	NA	NA	TRBJ1-3	TGTGCCTGGAGTCAGGGTGCAGGGACTGGAAACACCATATATTTT	CAWSQGAGTGNTIYF
TRBV7-3	NA	NA	TRBJ1-1	TGTGCCAGCAGCTTGGGGACAACAAACACTGAAGCTTTCTTT	CASSLGTTNTEAFF
TRBV30	few	TRBD1	TRBJ1-2	TGTGCCTGGACAGGACAGGATAACTATGGCTACACCTTC	CAWTGQDNYGYTF
TRBV30	few	NA	TRBJ2-7	TGTGCCTCAAAGAAGGGGCTAGGCAACGAGCAGTACTTC	CASKKGLGNEQYF
TRBV7-6	NA	TRBD1	TRBJ2-2	TGTGCCAGCAGCTTAGCCGGGACAGGGACCGGGGAGCTGTTTTTT	CASSLAGTGTGELFF
TRBV5-6	NA	NA	TRBJ2-7	TGTGCCAGCAGCTCGATGGCGCAGACTTCCTACGAGCAGTACTTC	CASSSMAQTSYEQYF
TRBV7-2	few	TRBD1	TRBJ2-7	TGTGCCAGCAGCTTAGCGGCGGGACAGGGGAACCATCCGCAGTACTTC	CASSLAAGQGNHPQYF
TRBV5-4	NA	TRBD2	TRBJ2-7	TGTGCCAGCAGCCCCGGGACTAGGGATGAGCAGTACTTC	CASSPGTRDEQYF
TRBV6-4	NA	TRBD2	TRBJ2-2	TGTGCCAGCAGACCGGGAGGAAGTACCGGGGAGCTGTTTTTT	CASRPGGSTGELFF
TRBV5-1	few	TRBD2	TRBJ2-5	TGCGCCAGCAGCTTGGCTTCTAGCGGGAGGGCTGGGGAGACCCAGTACTTC	CASSLASSGRAGETQYF
TRBV29-1	few	TRBD2	TRBJ2-1	TGCAGCGTTGAATTCCCTAGCGGGAGGTTTGCCTACAATGAGCAGTTCTTC	CSVEFPSGRFAYNEQFF
TRBV7-8	NA	TRBD1	TRBJ2-5	TGTGCCAGCAGCTTAGAAGGGACAGGGGGTTACGGAGAGACCCAGTACTTC	CASSLEGTGGYGETQYF
TRBV18	few	NA	TRBJ2-7	TGTGCCAGCTCACCACCGGAGTCCTACGAGCAGTACTTC	CASSPPESYEQYF
TRBV7-3	few	TRBD2	TRBJ2-1	TGTGCCAGCAGCTTACAGGGACTAGCGGGGGACAATGAGCAGTTCTTC	CASSLQGLAGDNEQFF
TRBV5-1	few	NA	TRBJ2-3	TGCGCCAGCAGCAGTAGTCTCCCAGGGGTCAGGTCTACGCAGTATTTT	CASSSSLPGVRSTQYF
TRBV5-6	NA	NA	TRBJ1-2	TGTGCCAGCAGCTTGGGGGCAGGGGCTGGCTACACCTTC	CASSLGAGAGYTF
TRBV21-1	NA	NA	TRBJ2-7	TGTGCCAGCACTCCGGCACAGGGGACTAGATCCCTGCGCGAGCAGTACTTC	CASTPAQGTRSLREQYF
TRBV19	NA	NA	TRBJ2-7	TGTGCCAGTAGTTCCCAAGAGGGTAACGAGCAGTACTTC	CASSSQEGNEQYF
TRBV7-2	NA	NA	TRBJ2-5	TGTGCCAGCAGCCTACGGTCGGGAGAAGAGACCCAGTACTTC	CASSLRSGEETQYF
TRBV7-9	few	TRBD2	TRBJ2-7	TGTGCCAGCAGCTTAGACTCTGGCGGGAGTGGAGAGCAGTACTTC	CASSLDSGGSGEQYF
TRBV25-1	NA	NA	TRBJ1-1	TGTGCCAGCAGTGAGGGGGGGAACACTGAAGCTTTCTTT	CASSEGGNTEAFF
TRBV2	few	NA	TRBJ2-6	TGTGCCAGCAGTGATTTACAGGGAATGACTGGGGCCAACGTCCTGACTTTC	CASSDLQGMTGANVLTF
TRBV9	NA	NA	TRBJ2-7	TGTGCCACCAACCTATGGATGCGGAAGGACGAGCAGTACTTC	CATNLWMRKDEQYF
TRBV7-9	NA	NA	TRBJ2-3	TGTGCCAGCAGCCGCCGCCGGGCAGATACGCAGTATTTT	CASSRRRADTQYF
TRBV11-2	few	NA	TRBJ1-5	TGTGCCAGCAGCAAGGTGGCAGGGGCGAGACAGCCCCAGCATTTT	CASSKVAGARQPQHF
TRBV19	NA	TRBD1	TRBJ1-1	TGTGCCAGTAGTCTAATAGACAGGGTGAGGACTGAAGCTTTCTTT	CASSLIDRVRTEAFF
TRBV7-2	NA	TRBD1	TRBJ1-1	TGTGCCAGCAGCCTCGGACAGGGTCGAGGCACTGAAGCTTTCTTT	CASSLGQGRGTEAFF
TRBV7-2	NA	TRBD2	TRBJ2-7	TGTGCCAGCAGCTCTAGGACTAGCCGATACGAGCAGTACTTC	CASSSRTSRYEQYF
TRBV7-9	few	NA	TRBJ1-5	TGTGCCAGCAGCCCCACAGGTTTAAGCCAGCCCCAGCATTTT	CASSPTGLSQPQHF
TRBV19	few	NA	TRBJ1-1	TGTGCCAGTTGTTGGCAGGCGAACACTGAAGCTTTCTTT	CASCWQANTEAFF
TRBV28	NA	TRBD1	TRBJ2-7	TGTGCCAGCAGGATGAAAGGGACAGGGCACGAGCAGTACTTC	CASRMKGTGHEQYF
TRBV4-3	NA	TRBD2	TRBJ2-2	TGCGCCAGCAGCCAAGGAGGACTAGCGGGTGGAACCGGGGAGCTGTTTTTT	CASSQGGLAGGTGELFF
TRBV7-2	NA	TRBD1	TRBJ1-6	TGTGCCAGCAGCCCTAGACAGGGGATAGGTTCACCCCTCCACTTT	CASSPRQGIGSPLHF
TRBV30	NA	TRBD2	TRBJ2-1	TGTGCCTGGAGTCTAACGTTAATACTAGCGGGAGGGAGCTCCTACAATGAGCAGTTCTTC	CAWSLTLILAGGSSYNEQFF
TRBV4-2	few	NA	TRBJ2-6	TGTGCCAGCAGCCAAGACGACAACCCAGGGGCCAACGTCCTGACTTTC	CASSQDDNPGANVLTF
TRBV4-1	few	NA	TRBJ2-5	TGCGCCAGCAGCCAAGATAGCAGGGTCGGGGAGACCCAGTACTTC	CASSQDSRVGETQYF
TRBV28	few	NA	TRBJ2-5	TGTGCCAGCAGTTTGTCCGGACAGAAAGAGACCCAGTACTTC	CASSLSGQKETQYF
TRBV6-6	few	NA	TRBJ2-7	TGTGCCAGCAGTTACTCTCGGTACGAGCAGTACTTC	CASSYSRYEQYF
TRBV30	NA	NA	TRBJ1-2	TGTGCCTGGACAGTTATCTATGGCTACACCTTC	CAWTVIYGYTF
TRBV11-2	NA	NA	TRBJ2-5	TGTGCCAGCAGCTTAGTTGGGGCTAATACCCAGTACTTC	CASSLVGANTQYF
TRBV6-1	NA	TRBD1	TRBJ2-5	TGTGCCAGCAATCGTGACAGGGGGGAAGAGACCCAGTACTTC	CASNRDRGEETQYF
TRBV27	few	NA	TRBJ2-6	TGTGCCAGCAGTCCGCGGCGGGTGTACTACTCTGGGGCCAACGTCCTGACTTTC	CASSPRRVYYSGANVLTF
TRBV6-6	NA	NA	TRBJ1-1	TGTGCCAGCAGTTACGCGCGGGACACTGAAGCTTTCTTT	CASSYARDTEAFF
TRBV2	few	NA	TRBJ1-2	TGTGCCAGCATCAGGGTGTTGAACTATGGCTACACCTTC	CASIRVLNYGYTF
TRBV11-2	NA	NA	TRBJ2-5	TGTGCCAGCAGCTTAGATCGTAGCGGGACAGGGCAAGAGACCCAGTACTTC	CASSLDRSGTGQETQYF
TRBV4-3	once	NA	TRBJ2-7	TGCGCCAGCAGCCAAGACCTTTTGTACGAGCAGTACTTC	CASSQDLLYEQYF
TRBV7-2	NA	NA	TRBJ2-1	TGTGCCAGCAGCTTAGGAGTTGCGAATGAGCAGTTCTTC	CASSLGVANEQFF